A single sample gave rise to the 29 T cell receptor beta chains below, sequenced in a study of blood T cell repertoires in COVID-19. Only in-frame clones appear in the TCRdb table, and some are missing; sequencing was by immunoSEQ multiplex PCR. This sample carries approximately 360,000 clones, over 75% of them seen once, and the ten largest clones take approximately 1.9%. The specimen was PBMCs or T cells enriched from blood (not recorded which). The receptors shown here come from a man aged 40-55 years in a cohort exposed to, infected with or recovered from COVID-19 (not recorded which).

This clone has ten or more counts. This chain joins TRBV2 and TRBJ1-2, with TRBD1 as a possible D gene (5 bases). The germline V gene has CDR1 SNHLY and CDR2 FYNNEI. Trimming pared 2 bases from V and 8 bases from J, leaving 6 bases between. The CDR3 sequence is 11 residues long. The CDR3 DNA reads TGTGCCAGCAGTGAAAGGGGCGGCTACACCTTC. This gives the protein CASSERGGYTF.

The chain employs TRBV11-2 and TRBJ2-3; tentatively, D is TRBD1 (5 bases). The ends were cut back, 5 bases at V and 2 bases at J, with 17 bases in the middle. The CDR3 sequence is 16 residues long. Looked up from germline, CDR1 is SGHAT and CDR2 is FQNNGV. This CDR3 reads CASSPLRRAFTDTQYF. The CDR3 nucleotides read TGTGCCAGCAGCCCCCTTCGCAGGGCCTTCACAGATACGCAGTATTTT.

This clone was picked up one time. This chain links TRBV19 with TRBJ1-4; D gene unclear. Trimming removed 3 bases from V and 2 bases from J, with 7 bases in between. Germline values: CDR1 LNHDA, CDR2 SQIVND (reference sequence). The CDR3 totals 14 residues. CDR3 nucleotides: TGTGCCAGTAGTATGACCGGGACTAATGAAAAACTGTTTTTT. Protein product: CASSMTGTNEKLFF.

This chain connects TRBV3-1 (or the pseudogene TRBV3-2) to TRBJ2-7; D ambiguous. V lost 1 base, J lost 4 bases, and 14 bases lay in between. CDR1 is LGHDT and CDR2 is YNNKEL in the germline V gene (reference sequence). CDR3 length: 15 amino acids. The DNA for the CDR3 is TGTGCCAGCAGCCAAGTCGCCAGTTCCAGTTACGAGCAGTACTTC. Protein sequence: CASSQVASSSYEQYF.

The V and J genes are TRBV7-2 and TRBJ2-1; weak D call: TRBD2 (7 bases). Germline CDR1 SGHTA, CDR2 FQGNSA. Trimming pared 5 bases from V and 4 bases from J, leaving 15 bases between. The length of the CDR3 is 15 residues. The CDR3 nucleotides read TGTGCCAGCAGCAGGGGGGGCGTGCGGTACAATGAGCAGTTCTTC. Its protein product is CASSRGGVRYNEQFF.

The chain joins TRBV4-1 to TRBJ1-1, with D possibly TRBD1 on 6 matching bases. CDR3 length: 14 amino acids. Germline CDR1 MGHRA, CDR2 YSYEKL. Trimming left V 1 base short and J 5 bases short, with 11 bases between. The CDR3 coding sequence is TGCGCCAGCAGCCAAGCGGGGGGCAGGACTGAAGCTTTCTTT. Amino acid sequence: CASSQAGGRTEAFF.

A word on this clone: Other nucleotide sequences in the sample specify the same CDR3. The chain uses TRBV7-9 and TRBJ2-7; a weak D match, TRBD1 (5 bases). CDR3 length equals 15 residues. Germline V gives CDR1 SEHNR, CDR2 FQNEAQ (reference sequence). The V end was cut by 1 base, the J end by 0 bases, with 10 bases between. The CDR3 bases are TGTGCCAGCAGCTTAGGGACATCCTCCTCCTACGAGCAGTACTTC. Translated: CASSLGTSSSYEQYF.

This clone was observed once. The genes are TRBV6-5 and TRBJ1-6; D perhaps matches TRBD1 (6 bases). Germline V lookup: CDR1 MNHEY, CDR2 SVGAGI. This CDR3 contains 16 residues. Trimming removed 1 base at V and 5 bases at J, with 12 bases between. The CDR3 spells CASSYYWTVDNSPLHF. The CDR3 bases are TGTGCCAGCAGTTACTACTGGACAGTGGATAATTCACCCCTCCACTTT.

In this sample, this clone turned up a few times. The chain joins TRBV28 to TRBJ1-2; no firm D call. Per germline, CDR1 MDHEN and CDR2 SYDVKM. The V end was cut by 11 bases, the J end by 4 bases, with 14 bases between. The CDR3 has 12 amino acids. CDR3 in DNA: TGTGCCGGGTACGGAGTAGGCTATGGCTACACCTTC. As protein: CAGYGVGYGYTF.

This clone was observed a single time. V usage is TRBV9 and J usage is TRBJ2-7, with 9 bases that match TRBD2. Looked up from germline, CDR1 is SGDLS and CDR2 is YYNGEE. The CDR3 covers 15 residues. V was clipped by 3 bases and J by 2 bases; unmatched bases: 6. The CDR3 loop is CASSAGLADTYEQYF. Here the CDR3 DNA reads TGTGCCAGCAGCGCGGGACTAGCCGACACCTACGAGCAGTACTTC. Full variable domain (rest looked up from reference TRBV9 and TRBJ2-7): DSGVTQTPKHLITATGQRVTLRCSPRSGDLSVYWYQQSLDQGLQFLIQYYNGEERAKGNILERFSAQQFPDLHSELNLSSLELGDSALYFCASSAGLADTYEQYFGPGTRLTVT.

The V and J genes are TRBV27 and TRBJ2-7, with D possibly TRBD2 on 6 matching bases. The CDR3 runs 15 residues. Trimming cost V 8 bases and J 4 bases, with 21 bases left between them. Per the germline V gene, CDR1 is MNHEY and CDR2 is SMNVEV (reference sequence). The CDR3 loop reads CASRSGSLGGYEQYF. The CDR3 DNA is TGTGCCAGCCGATCAGGTTCTCTGGGGGGATACGAGCAGTACTTC.

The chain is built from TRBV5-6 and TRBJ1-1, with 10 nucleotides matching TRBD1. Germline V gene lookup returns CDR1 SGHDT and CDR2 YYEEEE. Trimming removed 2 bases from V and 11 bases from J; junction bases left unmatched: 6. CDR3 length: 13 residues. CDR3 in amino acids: CASSFRDRGTAFF. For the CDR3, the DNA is TGTGCCAGCAGCTTCCGGGACAGGGGAACCGCTTTCTTT.

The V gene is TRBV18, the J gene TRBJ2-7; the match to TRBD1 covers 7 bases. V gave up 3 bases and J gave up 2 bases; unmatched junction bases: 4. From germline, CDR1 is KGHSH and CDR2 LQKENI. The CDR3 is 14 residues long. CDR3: CASSPPGQTYEQYF. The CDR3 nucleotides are TGTGCCAGCTCACCGCCGGGACAGACCTACGAGCAGTACTTC. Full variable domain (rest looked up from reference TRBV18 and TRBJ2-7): NAGVMQNPRHLVRRRGQEARLRCSPMKGHSHVYWYRQLPEEGLKFMVYLQKENIIDESGMPKERFSAEFPKEGPSILRIQQVVRGDSAAYFCASSPPGQTYEQYFGPGTRLTVT.

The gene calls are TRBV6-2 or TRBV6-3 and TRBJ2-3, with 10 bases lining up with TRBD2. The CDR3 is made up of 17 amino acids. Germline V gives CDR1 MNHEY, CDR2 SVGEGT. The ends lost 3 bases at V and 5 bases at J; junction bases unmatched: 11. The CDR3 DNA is TGTGCCAGCAGTTATCTGGCGGAGCGGGAGGGGCTAGATACGCAGTATTTT. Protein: CASSYLAEREGLDTQYF.

CDR3 loop: CASSQEIGQGTNYGYTF. The CDR3, as DNA: TGTGCCAGCAGCCAAGAAATTGGCCAGGGCACTAACTATGGCTACACCTTC. The J gene is TRBJ1-2, the V gene TRBV4-2, with D possibly being TRBD1 (5 bases). The CDR3 is 17 residues long. Germline lookup yields CDR1 LGHNA and CDR2 YNFKEQ. V lost 0 bases and J lost 0, with 14 bases in between.

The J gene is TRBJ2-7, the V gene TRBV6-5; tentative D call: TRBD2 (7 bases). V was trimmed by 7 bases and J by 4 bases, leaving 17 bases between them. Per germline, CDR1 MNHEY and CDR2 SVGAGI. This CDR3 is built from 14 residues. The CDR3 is CASIQGRERYEQYF. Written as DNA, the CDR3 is TGTGCCAGCATTCAGGGGCGGGAGCGGTACGAGCAGTACTTC.

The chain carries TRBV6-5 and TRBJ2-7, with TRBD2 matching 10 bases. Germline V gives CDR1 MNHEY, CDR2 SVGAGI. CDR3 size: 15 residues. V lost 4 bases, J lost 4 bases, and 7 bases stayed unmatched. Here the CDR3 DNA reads TGTGCCAGCAGTTCGTCACTAGCGGGAAATTACGAGCAGTACTTC. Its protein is CASSSSLAGNYEQYF.

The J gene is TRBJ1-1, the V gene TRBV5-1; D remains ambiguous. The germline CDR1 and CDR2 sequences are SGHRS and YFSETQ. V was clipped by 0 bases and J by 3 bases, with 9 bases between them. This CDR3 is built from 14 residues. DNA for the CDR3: TGCGCCAGCAGCTTGGACGCCAGATACACTGAAGCTTTCTTT. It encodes CASSLDARYTEAFF.

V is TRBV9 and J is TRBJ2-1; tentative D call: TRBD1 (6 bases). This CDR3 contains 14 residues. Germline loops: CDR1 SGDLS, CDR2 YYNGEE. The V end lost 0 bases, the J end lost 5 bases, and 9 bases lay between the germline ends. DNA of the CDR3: TGTGCCAGCAGCGTAGGACAGGTCCACAATGAGCAGTTCTTC. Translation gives CASSVGQVHNEQFF.

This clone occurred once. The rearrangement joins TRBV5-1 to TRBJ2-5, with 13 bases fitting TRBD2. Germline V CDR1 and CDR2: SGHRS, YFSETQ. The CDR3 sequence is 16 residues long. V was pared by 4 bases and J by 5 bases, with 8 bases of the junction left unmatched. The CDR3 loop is CASSPTSGRWLETQYF. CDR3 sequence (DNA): TGCGCCAGCAGCCCGACTAGCGGGAGGTGGTTGGAGACCCAGTACTTC.

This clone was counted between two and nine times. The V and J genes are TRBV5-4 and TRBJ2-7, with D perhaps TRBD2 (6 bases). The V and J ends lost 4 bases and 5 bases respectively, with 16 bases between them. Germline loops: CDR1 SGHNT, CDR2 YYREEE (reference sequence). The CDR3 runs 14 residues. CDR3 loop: CASSMGLAGHEQYF. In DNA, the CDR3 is TGTGCCAGCAGCATGGGACTCGCGGGCCACGAGCAGTACTTC.

CDR3 in DNA: TGTGCCAGCAGCTCCCGGACAGCCGGAAACACCATATATTTT. The encoded protein is CASSSRTAGNTIYF. V is TRBV7-2 and J is TRBJ1-3; TRBD1 might be the D (6 bases). Germline V lookup: CDR1 SGHTA, CDR2 FQGNSA. The CDR3 spans 14 residues. V lost 4 bases to trimming and J lost 4 bases, with 11 bases between them.

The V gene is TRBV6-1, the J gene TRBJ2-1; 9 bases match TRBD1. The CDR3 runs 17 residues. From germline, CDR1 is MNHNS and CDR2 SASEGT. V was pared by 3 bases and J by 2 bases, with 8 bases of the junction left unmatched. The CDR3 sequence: CASSESPGTGTYNEQFF. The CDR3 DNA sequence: TGTGCCAGCAGTGAGAGTCCCGGGACAGGGACCTACAATGAGCAGTTCTTC.

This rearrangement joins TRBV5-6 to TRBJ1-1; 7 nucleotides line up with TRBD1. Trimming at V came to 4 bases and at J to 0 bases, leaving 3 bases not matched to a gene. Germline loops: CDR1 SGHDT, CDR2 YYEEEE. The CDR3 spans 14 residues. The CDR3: CASSQGQMNTEAFF. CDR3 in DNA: TGTGCCAGCAGCCAGGGACAGATGAACACTGAAGCTTTCTTT.

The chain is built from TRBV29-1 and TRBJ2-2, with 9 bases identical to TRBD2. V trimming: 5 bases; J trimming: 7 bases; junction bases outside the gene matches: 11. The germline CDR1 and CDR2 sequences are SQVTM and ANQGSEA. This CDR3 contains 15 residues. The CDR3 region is CSVIAGASFGGELFF. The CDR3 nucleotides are TGCAGCGTTATAGCGGGAGCCTCCTTTGGCGGGGAGCTGTTTTTT.

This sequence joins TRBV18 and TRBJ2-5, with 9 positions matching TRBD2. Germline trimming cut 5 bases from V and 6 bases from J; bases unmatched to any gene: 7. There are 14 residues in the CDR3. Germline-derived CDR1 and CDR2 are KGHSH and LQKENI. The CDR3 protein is CASSRGTSFQTQYF. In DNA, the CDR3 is TGTGCCAGCTCAAGGGGGACTAGCTTTCAGACCCAGTACTTC.

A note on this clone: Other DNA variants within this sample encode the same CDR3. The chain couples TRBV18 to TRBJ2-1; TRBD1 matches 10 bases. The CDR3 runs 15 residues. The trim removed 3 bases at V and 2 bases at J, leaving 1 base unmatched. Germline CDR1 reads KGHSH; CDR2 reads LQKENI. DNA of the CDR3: TGTGCCAGCTCACCCGGACAGGGGGCCTACAATGAGCAGTTCTTC. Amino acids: CASSPGQGAYNEQFF.

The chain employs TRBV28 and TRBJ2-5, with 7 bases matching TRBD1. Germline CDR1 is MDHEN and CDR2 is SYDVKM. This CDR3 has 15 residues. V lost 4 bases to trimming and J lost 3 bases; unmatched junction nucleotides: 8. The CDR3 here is CASSSQATGEETQYF. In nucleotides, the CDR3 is TGTGCCAGCAGTTCCCAAGCCACAGGGGAAGAGACCCAGTACTTC. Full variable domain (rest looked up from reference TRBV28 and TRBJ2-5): DVKVTQSSRYLVKRTGEKVFLECVQDMDHENMFWYRQDPGLGLRLIYFSYDVKMKEKGDIPEGYSVSREKKERFSLILESASTNQTSMYLCASSSQATGEETQYFGPGTRLLVL.

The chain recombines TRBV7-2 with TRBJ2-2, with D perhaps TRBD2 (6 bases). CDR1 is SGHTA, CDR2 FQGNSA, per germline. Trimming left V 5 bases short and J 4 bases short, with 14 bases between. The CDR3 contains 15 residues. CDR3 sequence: CASSQDAGSTGELFF. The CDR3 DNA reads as TGTGCCAGCAGCCAAGACGCGGGAAGCACCGGGGAGCTGTTTTTT.